This TCR beta chain derives from a study of blood T cell repertoires in COVID-19. About the study: Acute-phase and convalescent COVID-19 samples originated in the United States, Italy and Spain. PBMCs, B-cell-depleted T cells, or T cells were the source of the cDNA or gDNA that made up the material.

The authors' processing: Amplification from reference gene primers served as the basis for estimated nucleated cell counts. Clones were read by immunoSEQ multiplex PCR, and TCRdb kept only the in-frame ones, dropping some. V and J calls and clone size are as listed in that table; D and trimming were resolved from the DNA. The sample lists about 57,000 clones; approximately 90% were seen once. It was during active infection that Seattle patients were enrolled and then longitudinally followed. The CDR3 sequence is 17 residues long. The V gene lost 3 bases and the J gene lost 2 bases, with 19 bases spanning the gap. The germline V gene has CDR1 LGHNT and CDR2 FRNRAP.

The receptor's source is a woman older than 75 with COVID-19, enrolled during active disease. Material: peripheral blood. The chain couples TRBV12-5 to TRBJ2-5; a weak D match, TRBD1 (5 bases). The CDR3 DNA reads TGTGCTAGTGGTTTAAGGGTAGGGGCGACGTTTCAAGAGACCCAGTACTTC. It is translated as CASGLRVGATFQETQYF.